This T cell receptor beta chain was sequenced for a study of CDR3 diversity in severe acne. One entry per CDR3 protein results from TCRdb running MiXCR on the PCR reads. The top ten hold 10% of the sample, which has some 90,000 distinct CDR3 sequences, about half seen once. This clonotype was observed a single time. This CDR3 is 16 amino acids long. The germline V gene encodes CDR1 SGHTA and CDR2 FQGNSA. The V gene lost 6 bases and the J gene lost 4 bases, with 19 bases spanning the gap. Material for sequencing was blood. This sequence joins TRBV7-2 and TRBJ2-1, with TRBD2 as a possible D gene (5 bases). The receptor was isolated from a male donor in good health, serving as a control. CDR3 loop: CASRVGVSSQYNEQFF. The CDR3 region has the DNA TGTGCCAGCAGAGTCGGGGTTTCTAGTCAATACAATGAGCAGTTCTTC.